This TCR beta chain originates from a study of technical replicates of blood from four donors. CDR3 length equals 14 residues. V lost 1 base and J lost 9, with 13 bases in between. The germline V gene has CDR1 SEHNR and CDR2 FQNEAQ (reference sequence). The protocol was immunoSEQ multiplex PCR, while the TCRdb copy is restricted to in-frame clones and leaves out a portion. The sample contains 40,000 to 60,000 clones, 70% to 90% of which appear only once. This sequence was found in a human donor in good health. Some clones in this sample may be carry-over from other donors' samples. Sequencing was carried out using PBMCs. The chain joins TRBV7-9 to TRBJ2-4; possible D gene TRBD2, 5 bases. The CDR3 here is CASSLGAPGVIQYF. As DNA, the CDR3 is TGTGCCAGCAGCTTAGGGGCCCCCGGGGTCATTCAGTACTTC.